This TCR beta chain is from a study of regulatory T cells in long-lasting Graves disease. Notes on the study in general: Patients with persistent disease shared 2,900 or so public clonotypes, outpacing the 966 shared by new patients. Authors noted too few samples as a limitation. The study found TRBV28, TRBJ1-2 and TRBJ2-5 favored in persistent disease. Relative to newly diagnosed Graves' patients, persistent ones had lower TCR diversity.

Building the TCR beta libraries relied on iRepertoire HTBI primers, and CDR3 regions underwent Arm-PCR. Each CDR3 protein gets one entry after TCRdb re-called the multiplex PCR reads with MiXCR. The table has under 300,000 distinct CDR3 sequences, 20% to 25% seen once. Trimming cost V 2 bases and J 5 bases; bases outside gene matches: 5. This CDR3 is built from 16 residues. Germline V gene lookup returns CDR1 SGHTS and CDR2 YDEGEE. Documented time point: newly diagnosed GD, antithyroid drugs for less than 3 months. PBMC-derived RNA was used for the TCR library. On this clonotype itself: Its antigen remains unidentified.

The genes are TRBV5-8 and TRBJ2-1; TRBD2 matches at 12 bases. This TCR derives from a female donor with Graves disease. The sequencing used peripheral blood mononuclear cells (PBMCs), collected at new diagnosis, from a patient treated with antithyroid drugs. The CDR3 nucleotides read TGTGCCAGCAGCTTTGATGGACTAGCGGGGAACAATGAGCAGTTCTTC. Its translation: CASSFDGLAGNNEQFF.